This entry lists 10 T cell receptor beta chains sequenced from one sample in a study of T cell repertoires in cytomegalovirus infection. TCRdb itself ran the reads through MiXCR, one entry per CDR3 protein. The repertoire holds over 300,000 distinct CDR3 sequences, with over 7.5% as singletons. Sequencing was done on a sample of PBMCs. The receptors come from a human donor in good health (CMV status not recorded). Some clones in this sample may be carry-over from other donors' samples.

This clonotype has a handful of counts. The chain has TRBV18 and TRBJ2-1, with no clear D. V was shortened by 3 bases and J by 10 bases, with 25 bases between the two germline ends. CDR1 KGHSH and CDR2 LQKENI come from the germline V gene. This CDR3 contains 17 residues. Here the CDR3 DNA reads TGTGCCAGCTCACCGTCCCCCAAGGTGCCAGCGAAAACGGAGCAGTTCTTC. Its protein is CASSPSPKVPAKTEQFF.

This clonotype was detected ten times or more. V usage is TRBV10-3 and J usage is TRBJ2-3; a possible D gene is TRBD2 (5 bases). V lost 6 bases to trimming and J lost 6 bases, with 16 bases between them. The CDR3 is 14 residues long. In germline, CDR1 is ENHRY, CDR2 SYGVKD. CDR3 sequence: CAISPGDPRDTQYF. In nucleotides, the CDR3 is TGTGCCATCAGCCCCGGGGATCCCCGGGATACGCAGTATTTT.

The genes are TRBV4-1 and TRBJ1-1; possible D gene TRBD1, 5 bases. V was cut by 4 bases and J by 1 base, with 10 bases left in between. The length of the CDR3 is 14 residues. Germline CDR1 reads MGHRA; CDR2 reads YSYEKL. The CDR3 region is CASSRPGTNTEAFF. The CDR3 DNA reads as TGCGCCAGCAGCCGCCCCGGGACGAACACTGAAGCTTTCTTT.

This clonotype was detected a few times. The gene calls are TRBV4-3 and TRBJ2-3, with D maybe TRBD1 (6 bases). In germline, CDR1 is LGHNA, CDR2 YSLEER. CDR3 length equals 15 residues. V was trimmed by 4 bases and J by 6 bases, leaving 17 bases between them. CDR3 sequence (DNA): TGCGCCAGCAGCCGGGCCGTGGGGGCTTGGGATACGCAGTATTTT. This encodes CASSRAVGAWDTQYF.

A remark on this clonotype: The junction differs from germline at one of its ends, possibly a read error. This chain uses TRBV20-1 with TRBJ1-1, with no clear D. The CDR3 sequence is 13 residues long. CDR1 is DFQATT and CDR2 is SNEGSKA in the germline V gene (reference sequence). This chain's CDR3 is CSARADMNAEAFF. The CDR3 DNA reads TGCAGTGCTAGAGCGGATATGAACGCTGAAGCTTTCTTT.

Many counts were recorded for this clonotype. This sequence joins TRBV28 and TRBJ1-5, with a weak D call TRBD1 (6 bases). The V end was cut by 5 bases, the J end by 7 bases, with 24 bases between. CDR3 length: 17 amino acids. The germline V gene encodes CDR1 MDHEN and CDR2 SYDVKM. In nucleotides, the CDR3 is TGTGCCAGCAGTAACCCCCTCCAACAGGGAGGTGGCCAGCCCCAGCATTTT. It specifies CASSNPLQQGGGQPQHF.

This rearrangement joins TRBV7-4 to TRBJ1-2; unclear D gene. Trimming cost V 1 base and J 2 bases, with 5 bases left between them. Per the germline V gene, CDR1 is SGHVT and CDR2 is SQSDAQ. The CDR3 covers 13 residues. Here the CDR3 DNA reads TGTGCCAGCAGCTTAGAACTGAACTATGGCTACACCTTC. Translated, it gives CASSLELNYGYTF.

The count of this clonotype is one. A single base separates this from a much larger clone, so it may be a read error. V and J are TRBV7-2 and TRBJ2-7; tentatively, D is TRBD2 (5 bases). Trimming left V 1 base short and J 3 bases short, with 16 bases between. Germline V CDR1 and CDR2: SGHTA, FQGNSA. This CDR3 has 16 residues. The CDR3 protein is CASSLGSVIPSYEQYF. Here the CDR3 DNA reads TGTGCCAGCAGCTTAGGTAGCGTGATACCCAGCTACGAGCAGTACTTC. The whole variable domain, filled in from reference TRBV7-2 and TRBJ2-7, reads GAGVSQSPSNKVTEKGKDVELRCDPISGHTALYWYRQSLGQGLEFLIYFQGNSAPDKSGLPSDRFSAERTGGSVSTLTIQRTQQEDSAVYLCASSLGSVIPSYEQYFGPGTRLTVT.

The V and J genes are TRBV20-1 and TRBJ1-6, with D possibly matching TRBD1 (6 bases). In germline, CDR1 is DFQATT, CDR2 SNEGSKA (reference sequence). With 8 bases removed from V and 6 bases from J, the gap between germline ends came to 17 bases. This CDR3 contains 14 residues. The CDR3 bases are TGCAGTCCATCCCCGGTCAGGGGTAATTCACCCCTCCACTTT. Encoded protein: CSPSPVRGNSPLHF.

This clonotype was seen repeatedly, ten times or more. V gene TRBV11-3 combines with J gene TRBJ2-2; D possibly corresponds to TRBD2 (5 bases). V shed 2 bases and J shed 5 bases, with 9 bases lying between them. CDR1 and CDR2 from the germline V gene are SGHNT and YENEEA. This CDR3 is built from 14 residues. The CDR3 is CASSLYRGTGELFF. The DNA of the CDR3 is TGTGCCAGCAGCTTATACCGGGGAACCGGGGAGCTGTTTTTT. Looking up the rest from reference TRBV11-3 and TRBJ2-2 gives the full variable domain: EAGVVQSPRYKIIEKKQPVAFWCNPISGHNTLYWYLQNLGQGPELLIRYENEEAVDDSQLPKDRFSAERLKGVDSTLKIQPAELGDSAVYLCASSLYRGTGELFFGEGSRLTVL.